This TCR beta chain was captured by sequencing in a study of blood T cell repertoires in COVID-19. Study-wide background: The origin of the acute and convalescent COVID-19 samples was the United States, Italy and Spain. Nucleic acid was either cDNA or gDNA, and it came from T cells, B-cell-depleted T cells, or PBMCs.

Per the study methods: Counts of nucleated cells, estimated from reference gene primer amplification, were obtained. TCRdb's copy holds only in-frame clones and misses some; the assay was immunoSEQ multiplex PCR. V and J calls and clone size are those listed in that table; D and trimming were worked out from the DNA. This sample has some 160,000 clones; about 88% occur once, and the top ten carry 2% to 3%. The CDR3 length is 13 residues. V was clipped by 3 bases and J by 2 bases, with 9 bases between them. Germline V gives CDR1 SGHRS, CDR2 YFSETQ. Followed longitudinally, the Seattle patients had been enrolled during active infection.

V and J are TRBV5-1 and TRBJ2-7, with no clear D. The sequence was collected from a woman older than 75 with COVID-19, enrolled during active disease. The sample was peripheral blood. The CDR3 bases are TGCGCCAGCAGCTCTGACACAACCTACGAGCAGTACTTC. Protein product: CASSSDTTYEQYF.